Shown below are 10 T cell receptor beta chains from a single sample sequenced in a study of low-dose radiotherapy and immunotherapy resistance in tumors. TRAV- and TRBV-specific primers primed first-strand cDNA, covering alpha and beta chains. For amplifying TCRs, the PCR ran for around 20 cycles with Phusion, which was used together with a constant-region primer and the adapter on the V primers. Each CDR3 protein gets one entry after TCRdb re-called the reads with MiXCR. The table lists about 60,000 distinct CDR3 sequences, under 30% of them singletons. This sample's time point: before trial treatment. This material consisted of PBMCs, taken before treatment. The receptors were gathered from a male donor with prostate cancer.

This clonotype was found many times. The V call is TRBV3-1, the J call TRBJ2-7; D might be TRBD1 (6 bases). Germline CDR1 and CDR2: LGHDT and YNNKEL (reference sequence). The ends were cut back, 4 bases at V and 3 bases at J, with 13 bases in the middle. This CDR3 contains 14 residues. DNA of the CDR3: TGTGCCAGCAGCCGGGGGACACGGGTCTACGAGCAGTACTTC. This translates into CASSRGTRVYEQYF.

This clonotype was counted many times. V is TRBV24-1 and J is TRBJ2-4; 9 bases match TRBD2. The CDR3 totals 14 residues. From germline, CDR1 is KGHDR and CDR2 SFDVKD. The trim removed 7 bases at V and 5 bases at J, leaving 5 bases unmatched. The CDR3 DNA reads TGTGCCACCAGCCTAGCGGGACCTCAAAACATTCAGTACTTC. This translates into CATSLAGPQNIQYF.

This clonotype occurred many times. V usage is TRBV28 and J usage is TRBJ2-3; 7 bases match TRBD2. The CDR3 runs 14 residues. Per the germline V gene, CDR1 is MDHEN and CDR2 is SYDVKM. V lost 3 bases and J lost 7; bases outside the gene matches: 7. As DNA, the CDR3 is TGTGCCAGCAGTTTTATCGGGGGGTCATATACGCAGTATTTT. It yields the protein CASSFIGGSYTQYF.

The table lists this clonotype with many counts. The CDR3 sequence: CASRRGPGELFF. Written as DNA, the CDR3 is TGTGCCAGCAGGAGGGGACCCGGGGAGCTGTTTTTT. The V gene is TRBV3-1, the J gene TRBJ2-2; either TRBD1 or TRBD2 may fit D (5 bases each). CDR3 length: 12 amino acids. CDR1 LGHDT and CDR2 YNNKEL come from the germline V gene (reference sequence). Trimming cost V 6 bases and J 6 bases, with 8 bases left between them.

This chain uses TRBV12-3 or TRBV12-4 with TRBJ2-1; D is ambiguous. The ends were cut back, 6 bases at V and 8 bases at J, with 8 bases in the middle. CDR3 length equals 11 residues. This CDR3 is CASRRSDEQFF. The CDR3 DNA reads TGTGCCAGCAGGAGGTCGGATGAGCAGTTCTTC.

This clonotype was counted many times. The CDR3 protein is CASSPVGSGAPGELFF. The CDR3 DNA reads TGTGCCAGCTCACCAGTAGGATCGGGGGCGCCCGGGGAGCTGTTTTTT. This sequence joins TRBV18 and TRBJ2-2, with D perhaps TRBD1 or TRBD2 (6 bases each). This CDR3 region has 16 residues. V shed 2 bases and J shed 6 bases, with 16 bases lying between them. Germline-derived CDR1 and CDR2 are KGHSH and LQKENI. Using reference TRBV18 and TRBJ2-2 for the parts outside the CDR3, the full variable domain is NAGVMQNPRHLVRRRGQEARLRCSPMKGHSHVYWYRQLPEEGLKFMVYLQKENIIDESGMPKERFSAEFPKEGPSILRIQQVVRGDSAAYFCASSPVGSGAPGELFFGEGSRLTVL.

This clonotype was found many times. The chain joins TRBV11-2 to TRBJ2-2; D is unclear. Germline V gene data show CDR1 as SGHAT and CDR2 as FQNNGV. This CDR3 is built from 15 residues. Deletions cut 2 bases from V and 5 bases from J, with 12 bases between. CDR3 protein: CASSLIVGSTGELFF. CDR3 DNA sequence: TGTGCCAGCAGCTTAATCGTTGGGTCGACCGGGGAGCTGTTTTTT. Filled out from reference TRBV11-2 and TRBJ2-2, the complete variable domain reads EAGVAQSPRYKIIEKRQSVAFWCNPISGHATLYWYQQILGQGPKLLIQFQNNGVVDDSQLPKDRFSAERLKGVDSTLKIQPAKLEDSAVYLCASSLIVGSTGELFFGEGSRLTVL.

This clonotype was observed at least ten times. This chain joins TRBV28 and TRBJ2-1; D possibly corresponds to TRBD1 (6 bases). The length of the CDR3 is 11 residues. The germline V and J ends were trimmed by 2 bases and 13 bases, with 9 bases remaining between them. Germline V gene lookup returns CDR1 MDHEN and CDR2 SYDVKM. The CDR3 region is CASSLGGIQFF. CDR3 coding DNA: TGTGCCAGCAGTTTAGGGGGCATTCAGTTCTTC.

This clonotype has a count of ten or more. The CDR3 region has the DNA TGCAGCGGCGAGACAGGGGGCCAAACCGGGGAGCTGTTTTTT. Translation gives CSGETGGQTGELFF. The chain carries TRBV29-1 and TRBJ2-2; 10 bases line up with TRBD1. Germline V gene sequence: CDR1 SQVTM, CDR2 ANQGSEA. Losses at the gene ends were 7 bases for V and 5 bases for J; bases not matched to a gene: 7. The CDR3 runs 14 residues.

This clonotype was detected many times. The chain uses TRBV7-2 and TRBJ2-2, with TRBD1 as a possible D gene (6 bases). CDR1 and CDR2 from the germline V gene are SGHTA and FQGNSA. V was clipped by 2 bases and J by 1 base, with 11 bases between them. CDR3 length: 16 amino acids. CDR3 bases: TGTGCCAGCAGCTTACGCAGGGGACGGAACACCGGGGAGCTGTTTTTT. Protein: CASSLRRGRNTGELFF.